The clone carrying this T cell receptor (beta chain) was found a few times. Its specificity is not known. TCRdb re-analysed the 5' RACE reads in MiXCR, keeping a single row per CDR3 protein. The sample shows 250,000 to 350,000 distinct CDR3 sequences, approximately 10% of them seen only once. The record originates from a study of T cells after yellow fever vaccination. As for the study in general: Each low-cell-number fraction was prepared by means of SMART-Seq v4 Ultra Low Input.

Germline V CDR1 and CDR2: KGHDR, SFDVKD. CDR3 length: 15 amino acids. Trimming took 3 bases from V and 0 from J, leaving 7 bases between them. General study findings and limits: Abundant clonotypes from the bulk population could contaminate FACS-sorted repertoires. Reappearing after the booster were most of the clones from primary vaccination (around 95% CD4, around 88% CD8). Weaker, the secondary response peaked sooner, at day 5 versus 15.

This rearrangement joins TRBV24-1 to TRBJ2-2; perhaps TRBD2 as D (5 bases). The clonotype was recovered from a man aged 18 to 30 who received the YFV17D yellow fever vaccine. The input for sequencing was CD4+ T cells sorted from PBMCs, taken 5 days after the yellow fever booster vaccination. CDR3 coding DNA: TGTGCCACCAGTGATCCGGGAACGAACACCGGGGAGCTGTTTTTT. Its translation: CATSDPGTNTGELFF.